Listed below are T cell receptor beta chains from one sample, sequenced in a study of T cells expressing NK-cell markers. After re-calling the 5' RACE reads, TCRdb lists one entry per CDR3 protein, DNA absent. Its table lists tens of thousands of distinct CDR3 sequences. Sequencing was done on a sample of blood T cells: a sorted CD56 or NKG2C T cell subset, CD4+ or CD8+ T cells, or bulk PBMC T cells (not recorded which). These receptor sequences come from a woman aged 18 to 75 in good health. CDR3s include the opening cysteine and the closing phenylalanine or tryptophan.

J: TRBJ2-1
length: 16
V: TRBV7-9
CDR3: CASSSVAGDSYNEQFF

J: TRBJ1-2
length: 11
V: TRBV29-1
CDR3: CSVRAEDGYTF

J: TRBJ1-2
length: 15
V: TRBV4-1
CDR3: CASSHSAGTEYGYTF

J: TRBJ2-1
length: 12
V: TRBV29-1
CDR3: CSVGVLTDEQFF

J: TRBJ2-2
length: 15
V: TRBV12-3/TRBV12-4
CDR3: CASNPTSGGAGELFF

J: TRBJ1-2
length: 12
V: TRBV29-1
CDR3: CSVEAARGGYTF

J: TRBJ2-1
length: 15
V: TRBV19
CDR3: CASSMGGLDYNEQFF

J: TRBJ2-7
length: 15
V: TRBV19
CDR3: CASSISAGAYDEQYF

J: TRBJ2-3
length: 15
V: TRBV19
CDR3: CASSPRREFTDTQYF

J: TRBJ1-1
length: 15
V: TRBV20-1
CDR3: CSAQQGEGPNTEAFF

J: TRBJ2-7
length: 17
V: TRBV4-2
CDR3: CASSQETGGSSFYEQYF

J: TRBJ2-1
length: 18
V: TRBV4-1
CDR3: CASSQDSLLGTKFDEQFF

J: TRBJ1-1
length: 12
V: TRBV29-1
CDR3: CSVPIGNTEAFF

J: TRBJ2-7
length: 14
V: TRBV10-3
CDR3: CAISERKEAYEQYF

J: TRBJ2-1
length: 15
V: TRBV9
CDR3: CASSQGRGKYNEQFF

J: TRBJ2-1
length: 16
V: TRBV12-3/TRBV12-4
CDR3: CASRIGTSGPYNEQFF

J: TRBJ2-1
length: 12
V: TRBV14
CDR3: CASSQGVLEQFF

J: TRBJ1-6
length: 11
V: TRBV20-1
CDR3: CSARAGSPLHF

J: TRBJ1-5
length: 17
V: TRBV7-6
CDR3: CASSPRGGRRHNQPQHF

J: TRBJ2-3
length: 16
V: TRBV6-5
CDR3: CASSLTQGSKTDTQYF

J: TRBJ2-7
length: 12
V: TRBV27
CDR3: CASSFSRGEQYF

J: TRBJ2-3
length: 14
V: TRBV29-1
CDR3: CSVLQGRGTDTQYF

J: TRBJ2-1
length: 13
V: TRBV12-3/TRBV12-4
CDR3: CASSLVGVYEQFF

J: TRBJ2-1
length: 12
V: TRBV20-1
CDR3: CSADTGYNEQFF

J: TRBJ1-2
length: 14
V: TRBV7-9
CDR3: CASSASGQPYGYTF

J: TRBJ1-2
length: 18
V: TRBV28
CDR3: CASRQIHGGQSKLYGYTF

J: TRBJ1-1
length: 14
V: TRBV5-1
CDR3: CASRSAPRNTEAFF

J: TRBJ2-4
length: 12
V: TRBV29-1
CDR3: CSVWDSQNIQYF

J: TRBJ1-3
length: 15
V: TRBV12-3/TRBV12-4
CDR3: CASSPTGSSGNTIYF

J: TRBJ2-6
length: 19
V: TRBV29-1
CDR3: CSAVRPAQGEGSGANVLTF

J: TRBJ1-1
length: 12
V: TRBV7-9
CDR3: CASSSRVTEAFF

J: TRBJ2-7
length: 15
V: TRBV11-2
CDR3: CASSKYGTFGDEQYF

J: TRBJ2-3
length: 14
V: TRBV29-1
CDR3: CSVEGTEGTDTQYF

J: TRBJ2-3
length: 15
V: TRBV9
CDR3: CASSVAGAPTDTQYF

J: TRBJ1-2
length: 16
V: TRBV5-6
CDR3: CASSPDRDRAIGGYTF